The present TCR beta chain was sequenced within a study of technical replicates of blood from a few donors. The V gene's germline CDR1 is GTSNPN and CDR2 SVGIG (reference sequence). V was clipped by 7 bases and J by 0 bases, with 13 bases between them. The CDR3 length is 13 residues. Profiling relied on immunoSEQ multiplex PCR, and the TCRdb table lists in-frame clones only, not all of them. Found here are approximately 12,000 clones, almost 95% of them singletons; the top ten hold roughly 7.6%. The TCR originated in a human donor in good health. The sequenced sample consisted of PBMCs. The chain recombines TRBV30 with TRBJ2-7, with a tentative D call TRBD1 (6 bases). CDR3 DNA sequence: TGTGCCTTAGGTGGACAGAGCTCCTACGAGCAGTACTTC. It yields the protein CALGGQSSYEQYF.